A single sample gave rise to the 26 T cell receptor beta chains below, sequenced in a study of shared clonotypes between healthy human individuals (dated by TCRdb to the early 2020s). The library was obtained by the immunoSEQ multiplex PCR assay. In its TCRdb copy, this immuneACCESS table keeps in-frame sequences only and misses some clones. Where compared with another copy, unresolved V genes explain less than half of these, and the others have no known cause. The sample yields about 1 million clones; 65% to 75% were counted once. The biggest ten clones account for over 1.3% of the sample. Sequencing input: memory CD4+ T cells sorted from blood. According to the study, the label for this sample's cell subset or site signals: CD45RA-negative fraction. Every receptor here comes from a man aged 18 to 29 in good health.

This chain connects TRBV5-1 to TRBJ1-4; D is unclear. This CDR3 has 16 amino acids. With 0 bases removed from V and 0 bases from J, the gap between germline ends came to 9 bases. Germline CDR1 is SGHRS and CDR2 is YFSETQ. In DNA, the CDR3 is TGCGCCAGCAGCTTGGCGCTGGCGTCAACTAATGAAAAACTGTTTTTT. Its protein is CASSLALASTNEKLFF.

The chain employs TRBV19 and TRBJ1-1; weak D call: TRBD1 (6 bases). Looked up from germline, CDR1 is LNHDA and CDR2 is SQIVND (reference sequence). The CDR3 has 14 amino acids. V lost 7 bases and J lost 6, with 18 bases in between. CDR3 protein: CASKIGGLTAEAFF. The CDR3 bases are TGTGCCAGTAAGATCGGGGGGCTAACGGCTGAAGCTTTCTTT.

CDR3 region: CASSSPDREVTDTQYF. CDR3 bases: TGTGCCAGCAGTTCGCCGGACAGGGAGGTAACAGATACGCAGTATTTT. The chain has TRBV28 and TRBJ2-3; 8 bases are a match to TRBD1. This CDR3 has 16 amino acids. V gave up 4 bases and J gave up 3 bases; unmatched junction bases: 9. Per germline, CDR1 MDHEN and CDR2 SYDVKM.

A word on this clone: This clone may be a read error of a much larger clone one base away. The sample carries other DNA sequences with the same CDR3. The chain carries TRBV7-9 and TRBJ2-1; D is perhaps TRBD2 (6 bases). Trimming cost V 0 bases and J 2 bases, with 8 bases left between them. The CDR3 runs 15 residues. Germline V lookup: CDR1 SEHNR, CDR2 FQNEAQ (reference sequence). The DNA for the CDR3 is TGTGCCAGCAGCTTAGCGGGAGGACCCTACAATGAGCAGTTCTTC. This translates into CASSLAGGPYNEQFF.

CDR3 region: CAPSRAGGDTQYF. DNA of the CDR3: TGTGCTCCCAGCCGTGCCGGTGGAGATACGCAGTATTTT. V usage is TRBV11-1 and J usage is TRBJ2-3, with unresolved D. This CDR3 has 13 residues. Germline-derived CDR1 and CDR2 are SGHAT and FQDESV (reference sequence).

V usage is TRBV11-2 and J usage is TRBJ1-1; TRBD1 matches at 8 bases. Germline V CDR1 and CDR2: SGHAT, FQNNGV. Losses at the gene ends were 3 bases for V and 3 bases for J; bases not matched to a gene: 9. The CDR3 length is 16 residues. CDR3 sequence: CASSLRQGIGYTEAFF. DNA for the CDR3: TGTGCCAGCAGCTTGAGACAGGGGATTGGCTACACTGAAGCTTTCTTT.

The chain uses TRBV18 and TRBJ1-4; the D is unclear. V shed 4 bases and J shed 8 bases, with 14 bases lying between them. Germline CDR1 and CDR2: KGHSH and LQKENI. The CDR3 loop spans 14 amino acids. In DNA form, the CDR3 reads TGTGCCAGCTCACAGGCCTCGGCCAACGAAAAACTGTTTTTT. Residues: CASSQASANEKLFF.

The chain joins TRBV7-3 to TRBJ1-3; no clear D. The germline gives CDR1 SGHTA, CDR2 FQGTGA. The CDR3 has 17 residues. Trimming pared 1 base from V and 4 bases from J, leaving 17 bases between. The CDR3 DNA reads as TGTGCCAGCAGCTTAAGGGCGGTGAGTCCTAAAGGAAACACCATATATTTT. Amino acid sequence: CASSLRAVSPKGNTIYF.

The chain's CDR3 is CSVDPSGGTDTQYF. Written as DNA, the CDR3 is TGCAGCGTTGATCCTAGCGGGGGGACAGATACGCAGTATTTT. The J gene is TRBJ2-3, the V gene TRBV29-1, with 11 nucleotides matching TRBD2. Germline V gives CDR1 SQVTM, CDR2 ANQGSEA. J lost 3 bases, V lost 3 bases, and 2 bases had no gene match. The CDR3 runs to 14 residues.

A remark on this clone: The sample carries other DNA sequences with the same CDR3. V gene TRBV7-2 combines with J gene TRBJ2-7, with D possibly matching TRBD2 (5 bases). V was shortened by 7 bases and J by 6 bases, with 16 bases between the two germline ends. Germline V lookup: CDR1 SGHTA, CDR2 FQGNSA. This CDR3 spans 13 amino acids. The CDR3 DNA reads as TGTGCCAGCAACCTAGGCGGGCGGGCCGAGCAGTACTTC. This translates into CASNLGGRAEQYF.

The sample holds a few counts of this clone. The identical CDR3 is also encoded by other nucleotide sequences in the sample. The chain recombines TRBV7-2 with TRBJ2-2, with D hard to call. This CDR3 region has 13 residues. In germline, CDR1 is SGHTA, CDR2 FQGNSA. The V end was cut by 6 bases, the J end by 2 bases, with 7 bases between. CDR3 sequence (DNA): TGTGCCAGCAGTTTCAGAAACACCGGGGAGCTGTTTTTT. Translating gives CASSFRNTGELFF. The complete variable domain, with remaining parts taken from reference TRBV7-2 and TRBJ2-2, reads GAGVSQSPSNKVTEKGKDVELRCDPISGHTALYWYRQSLGQGLEFLIYFQGNSAPDKSGLPSDRFSAERTGGSVSTLTIQRTQQEDSAVYLCASSFRNTGELFFGEGSRLTVL.

This clone was found a few times. Other DNA sequences of this sample code for an identical CDR3. This rearrangement joins TRBV15 to TRBJ1-1, with D uncertain. The CDR3 length is 13 residues. V lost 1 base to trimming and J lost 0 bases, with 3 bases between them. Germline CDR1 is LNHNV and CDR2 is YYDKDF (reference sequence). The CDR3 here is CATSRGLNTEAFF. For the CDR3, the DNA is TGTGCCACCAGCAGAGGTTTGAACACTGAAGCTTTCTTT. The full variable domain, with the rest looked up from reference TRBV15 and TRBJ1-1, is DAMVIQNPRYQVTQFGKPVTLSCSQTLNHNVMYWYQQKSSQAPKLLFHYYDKDFNNEADTPDNFQSRRPNTSFCFLDIRSPGLGDTAMYLCATSRGLNTEAFFGQGTRLTVV.

This clone has just a few counts. V and J are TRBV4-3 and TRBJ2-2; the match to TRBD2 covers 8 bases. This CDR3 is built from 19 residues. The J segment lost 3 bases and the V segment lost 2 bases, leaving 14 bases of the junction unmatched. The germline V gene encodes CDR1 LGHNA and CDR2 YSLEER. DNA for the CDR3: TGCGCCAGCAGCCAAAAAGCGAGGACCGGGAGGGCCGACACCGGGGAGCTGTTTTTT. Translated: CASSQKARTGRADTGELFF.

The genes are TRBV5-4 and TRBJ1-1, with D unclear. Trimming stripped 0 bases from V and 7 bases from J, with 10 bases between. Germline V lookup: CDR1 SGHNT, CDR2 YYREEE (reference sequence). This CDR3 comprises 13 residues. The DNA of the CDR3 is TGTGCCAGCAGCTTGGGACTCGGGGATGAAGCTTTCTTT. Amino acids: CASSLGLGDEAFF.

This clone was seen a handful of times. The chain employs TRBV6-5 and TRBJ1-1; perhaps TRBD1 as D (5 bases). V shed 4 bases and J shed 3 bases, with 6 bases lying between them. This CDR3 contains 12 residues. Germline loops: CDR1 MNHEY, CDR2 SVGAGI. CDR3 bases: TGTGCCAGCAGTTCAGGGCACACTGAAGCTTTCTTT. This sequence encodes CASSSGHTEAFF.

The chain uses TRBV9 and TRBJ2-1, with TRBD2 as a possible D gene (7 bases). The CDR3 contains 14 residues. V was trimmed by 4 bases and J by 6 bases, leaving 14 bases between them. In germline, CDR1 is SGDLS, CDR2 YYNGEE. CDR3 coding DNA: TGTGCCAGCAGCCCCTGGGGGGGGGCCAATGAGCAGTTCTTC. It encodes CASSPWGGANEQFF. Filled out from reference TRBV9 and TRBJ2-1, the complete variable domain reads DSGVTQTPKHLITATGQRVTLRCSPRSGDLSVYWYQQSLDQGLQFLIQYYNGEERAKGNILERFSAQQFPDLHSELNLSSLELGDSALYFCASSPWGGANEQFFGPGTRLTVL.

The chain combines TRBV12-2 with TRBJ2-3; the table's D call TRBD2 went unverified against the DNA. TRBV12-2 is marked as a pseudogene. The CDR3 spans 14 residues. The CDR3 DNA sequence: TGTGCAAGTCGCTTGGCGGGAGGGACAGATACGCAGTATTTT. Protein product: CASRLAGGTDTQYF.

The chain combines TRBV6-5 with TRBJ2-1; tentatively, D is TRBD2 (5 bases). Trimming cost V 6 bases and J 11 bases, with 14 bases left between them. From germline, CDR1 is MNHEY and CDR2 SVGAGI. CDR3 length equals 12 residues. CDR3 nucleotides: TGTGCCAGCAGGCAAAATATCGGGAAGCAGTTCTTC. This translates into CASRQNIGKQFF.

The rearrangement joins TRBV18 to TRBJ2-7; 8 bases agree with TRBD1. In germline, CDR1 is KGHSH, CDR2 LQKENI. The V segment lost 2 bases and the J segment 5 bases; nucleotides outside the gene matches: 5. This CDR3 comprises 14 residues. CDR3 residues: CASSPIRTGNEQYF. CDR3 DNA: TGTGCCAGCTCACCAATTCGGACAGGGAACGAGCAGTACTTC.

The J gene is TRBJ2-1, the V gene TRBV18, with 8 bases lining up with TRBD2. CDR3 length: 16 residues. Trimming removed 6 bases from V and 0 bases from J; junction bases left unmatched: 7. Germline values: CDR1 KGHSH, CDR2 LQKENI. Here the CDR3 DNA reads TGTGCCAGCTCCCGTAGCGGGGCAAACTCCTACAATGAGCAGTTCTTC. This sequence encodes CASSRSGANSYNEQFF. Full variable domain (rest looked up from reference TRBV18 and TRBJ2-1): NAGVMQNPRHLVRRRGQEARLRCSPMKGHSHVYWYRQLPEEGLKFMVYLQKENIIDESGMPKERFSAEFPKEGPSILRIQQVVRGDSAAYFCASSRSGANSYNEQFFGPGTRLTVL.

This clone appeared once. The chain uses TRBV6-1 and TRBJ2-5; 9 bases agree with TRBD1. With V trimmed by 6 bases and J by 5 bases, 4 bases remained unmatched. The CDR3 has 13 residues. The germline gives CDR1 MNHNS, CDR2 SASEGT. This CDR3 is CASSGGTGETQYF. Written as DNA, the CDR3 is TGTGCCAGCAGCGGAGGGACAGGGGAGACCCAGTACTTC.

The chain couples TRBV7-2 to TRBJ2-7, with a possible D match to TRBD2 (6 bases). Trimming removed 5 bases from V and 1 base from J, with 9 bases in between. Germline V lookup: CDR1 SGHTA, CDR2 FQGNSA. This CDR3 has 13 residues. CDR3 sequence: CASSRSGSYEQYF. CDR3 nucleotides: TGTGCCAGCAGCCGTAGCGGATCCTACGAGCAGTACTTC.

This sequence joins TRBV5-1 and TRBJ1-6, with D possibly being TRBD1 (5 bases). CDR3 length equals 14 residues. The germline V and J ends were trimmed by 3 bases and 9 bases, with 13 bases remaining between them. Germline-derived CDR1 and CDR2 are SGHRS and YFSETQ. In nucleotides, the CDR3 is TGCGCCAGCAGCTCCCAAGCGGGGGGTTCACCCCTCCACTTT. Protein product: CASSSQAGGSPLHF.

V gene TRBV5-6 combines with J gene TRBJ2-7; maybe TRBD2 (5 bases). The CDR3 runs to 15 residues. Trimming shortened V by 0 bases and J by 2 bases, and 12 bases separated the two germline ends. From germline, CDR1 is SGHDT and CDR2 YYEEEE. This chain's CDR3 is CASSLVGDPAYEQYF. The CDR3 DNA reads as TGTGCCAGCAGCTTGGTCGGGGATCCGGCCTACGAGCAGTACTTC.

This chain links TRBV18 with TRBJ2-5; no firm D call. Trimming cost V 0 bases and J 1 base, with 9 bases left between them. The CDR3 is made up of 15 amino acids. CDR1 and CDR2 from the germline V gene are KGHSH and LQKENI. This chain's CDR3 is CASSPPNRAQETQYF. CDR3 DNA sequence: TGTGCCAGCTCACCACCAAATAGAGCCCAAGAGACCCAGTACTTC.

V is TRBV9 and J is TRBJ2-1; 8 nucleotides agree with TRBD1. V dropped 2 bases and J dropped 2; count of bases not matched to a gene: 3. The CDR3 totals 15 residues. Germline CDR1 and CDR2: SGDLS and YYNGEE. For the CDR3, the DNA is TGTGCCAGCAGCGTTCAGGGGGCGGCCTACAATGAGCAGTTCTTC. As protein: CASSVQGAAYNEQFF.